Presented here are 29 T cell receptor beta chains from one specimen sequenced in a study of T cells in localized non-small cell lung cancer. Produced via immunoSEQ multiplex PCR; TCRdb's table is partial and in-frame only. This sample yields roughly 2,100 clones, of which roughly a fifth are seen a single time; roughly 10% belongs to the top ten. The sample here was lung tumor tissue, taken before any cancer treatment. The origin of the receptors is a man between 40 and 70 years old with stage I squamous cell lung carcinoma.

The chain recombines TRBV9 with TRBJ2-7; the match to TRBD1 covers 7 bases. CDR1 is SGDLS and CDR2 is YYNGEE in the germline V gene. J was trimmed by 3 bases and V by 3 bases; bases with no gene match: 9. The CDR3 covers 15 residues. In DNA, the CDR3 is TGTGCCAGCAGCGCTAGCCTGGGACAGAGCTACGAGCAGTACTTC. It translates to CASSASLGQSYEQYF.

By share, this clone ranks as medium-sized (0.01 to 0.1%). This chain joins TRBV6-8 and TRBJ2-2, with D tentatively TRBD1 or TRBD2 (7 bases each). CDR3 length equals 16 residues. V was pared by 6 bases and J by 7 bases, with 21 bases between. Germline V CDR1 and CDR2: MNHGY, SAAAGT. This chain's CDR3 is CASRRGGQSGIGELFF. The CDR3 DNA follows: TGTGCCAGCAGGAGGGGGGGACAGTCTGGCATCGGGGAGCTGTTTTTT.

A few counts support this clone. This chain links TRBV6-8 with TRBJ2-3; 8 nucleotides align to TRBD2. The CDR3 is made up of 22 amino acids. Germline CDR1 MNHGY, CDR2 SAAAGT. The ends lost 4 bases at V and 4 bases at J; junction bases unmatched: 28. The CDR3 spells CASSWGTGQTTSGHTPPDTQYF. As DNA, the CDR3 is TGTGCCAGCAGTTGGGGAACGGGACAAACTACTAGCGGACATACCCCCCCAGATACGCAGTATTTT.

The chain combines TRBV11-3 with TRBJ2-7; 7 positions agree with TRBD1. V lost 5 bases to trimming and J lost 3 bases; unmatched junction nucleotides: 7. CDR3 size: 14 residues. Germline CDR1 SGHNT, CDR2 YENEEA. CDR3 protein: CASSHSTGSYEQYF. The CDR3 DNA sequence: TGTGCCAGCAGCCATTCGACAGGGAGCTACGAGCAGTACTTC.

The V gene is TRBV29-1, the J gene TRBJ1-5; the D gene is possibly TRBD1 (5 bases). Germline V gives CDR1 SQVTM, CDR2 ANQGSEA. V was pared by 6 bases and J by 3 bases, with 18 bases between. CDR3 length: 15 residues. The CDR3 reads CSVMGGDGVNQPQHF. In nucleotides, the CDR3 is TGCAGCGTGATGGGAGGGGACGGGGTCAATCAGCCCCAGCATTTT.

This clone was seen more than once but under ten times. The V and J genes are TRBV9 and TRBJ2-1; no clear D. CDR1 is SGDLS and CDR2 is YYNGEE in the germline V gene. The CDR3 consists of 14 residues. The ends were cut back, 5 bases at V and 5 bases at J, with 14 bases in the middle. In nucleotides, the CDR3 is TGTGCCAGCAGTGAAACCGGGCCACACAATGAGCAGTTCTTC. Translated, it gives CASSETGPHNEQFF.

This sequence joins TRBV28 and TRBJ2-3, with 7 bases matching TRBD2. Germline CDR1 is MDHEN and CDR2 is SYDVKM. The trim removed 5 bases at V and 0 bases at J, leaving 8 bases unmatched. This CDR3 contains 16 residues. The CDR3 nucleotides read TGTGCCAGCAGTCAACTTACTAGCGCTAGCACAGATACGCAGTATTTT. Its translation: CASSQLTSASTDTQYF.

This clone was picked up a small number of times. The CDR3 coding sequence is TGTGCCAGCAGCTTACTAGCGGTCACAGATACGCAGTATTTT. Translation gives CASSLLAVTDTQYF. This chain links TRBV11-3 with TRBJ2-3, with 7 bases identical to TRBD2. There are 14 residues in the CDR3. Looked up from germline, CDR1 is SGHNT and CDR2 is YENEEA. V lost 2 bases to trimming and J lost 2 bases; unmatched junction nucleotides: 1.

The chain joins TRBV28 to TRBJ1-1; 10 positions match TRBD1. Germline CDR1 reads MDHEN; CDR2 reads SYDVKM. The CDR3 runs to 18 residues. The J segment lost 5 bases and the V segment lost 6 bases, leaving 18 bases of the junction unmatched. The chain's CDR3 is CASSPGTGVFDGETEAFF. The CDR3 region has the DNA TGTGCCAGCAGCCCCGGGACAGGGGTGTTTGACGGGGAGACTGAAGCTTTCTTT.

The chain couples TRBV18 to TRBJ2-5; D not resolved. Germline values: CDR1 KGHSH, CDR2 LQKENI. The V end lost 4 bases, the J end lost 5 bases, and 17 bases lay between the germline ends. The CDR3 extends over 15 amino acids. The CDR3 DNA sequence: TGTGCCAGCTCACGCGGCGGCAACATGATTGAGACCCAGTACTTC. This codes for CASSRGGNMIETQYF.

This clone counts as medium-sized. The chain joins TRBV11-3 to TRBJ1-1, with 8 bases matching TRBD1. Germline-derived CDR1 and CDR2 are SGHNT and YENEEA. The length of the CDR3 is 15 residues. After removal of 3 bases from V and 3 bases from J, the junction contained 6 bases not matched to a gene. The CDR3 sequence: CASSLETGGDTEAFF. CDR3 in DNA: TGTGCCAGCAGCTTGGAAACAGGGGGTGACACTGAAGCTTTCTTT. Full variable domain (missing parts from reference TRBV11-3 and TRBJ1-1): EAGVVQSPRYKIIEKKQPVAFWCNPISGHNTLYWYLQNLGQGPELLIRYENEEAVDDSQLPKDRFSAERLKGVDSTLKIQPAELGDSAVYLCASSLETGGDTEAFFGQGTRLTVV.

There are a few counts of this clone. The V call is TRBV6-8, the J call TRBJ1-1; weak D call: TRBD1 (5 bases). The germline V gene has CDR1 MNHGY and CDR2 SAAAGT. CDR3 length: 15 amino acids. The V gene lost 10 bases and the J gene lost 0 bases, with 18 bases spanning the gap. Here the CDR3 DNA reads TGTGCCATCAGCGGGGGTGGGCGAATGAACACTGAAGCTTTCTTT. Translated: CAISGGGRMNTEAFF.

Within the sample, this clone is medium-sized (0.01 to 0.1%). The CDR3 DNA reads TGTGCCAGCAGCTCGAAGTCATACCTGGGCTATGGCTACACCTTC. Translated: CASSSKSYLGYGYTF. This rearrangement joins TRBV11-3 to TRBJ1-2, with D hard to call. The CDR3 contains 15 residues. Trimming removed 4 bases from V and 4 bases from J, with 16 bases in between. Germline V gives CDR1 SGHNT, CDR2 YENEEA.

By proportion, this clone is medium-sized. The CDR3 sequence: CASSLSGAGQETQYF. In nucleotides, the CDR3 is TGTGCCAGCAGCTTGTCGGGAGCGGGGCAGGAGACCCAGTACTTC. The V gene is TRBV11-3, the J gene TRBJ2-5; 7 bases map to TRBD2. In germline, CDR1 is SGHNT, CDR2 YENEEA. The CDR3 is 15 amino acids. V dropped 3 bases and J dropped 5; count of bases not matched to a gene: 9.

This clone turned up a few times. This chain uses TRBV28 with TRBJ1-2; possible D gene TRBD1, 5 bases. The CDR3 covers 13 residues. Trimming stripped 3 bases from V and 8 bases from J, with 13 bases between. Germline CDR1 and CDR2: MDHEN and SYDVKM. The CDR3 nucleotides are TGTGCCAGCAGTTTTGCTCAGGGTACCGGCTACACCTTC. Its translation: CASSFAQGTGYTF.

This chain connects TRBV7-2 to TRBJ1-2; the D gene is possibly TRBD1 (5 bases). The germline V and J ends were trimmed by 5 bases and 5 bases, with 12 bases remaining between them. Germline loops: CDR1 SGHTA, CDR2 FQGNSA. The length of the CDR3 is 13 residues. The CDR3 loop is CASSPAGEYGYTF. The CDR3 DNA reads TGTGCCAGCAGCCCGGCGGGGGAGTATGGCTACACCTTC.

This clone was seen a few times. The J gene is TRBJ1-2, the V gene TRBV6-8, with D uncertain. Deletions cut 8 bases from V and 3 bases from J, with 16 bases between. The CDR3 is made up of 14 amino acids. Germline CDR1 and CDR2: MNHGY and SAAAGT. The CDR3 is CASLPSDGYYGYTF. In nucleotides, the CDR3 is TGTGCCAGCCTACCCTCGGACGGTTACTATGGCTACACCTTC.

Judged by abundance, this clone is medium-sized. CDR3 loop: CASSLRAQGLSGNTIYF. CDR3 bases: TGTGCCAGCAGCTTGAGGGCACAGGGCCTCTCTGGAAACACCATATATTTT. The chain employs TRBV11-3 and TRBJ1-3; tentatively, D is TRBD1 (6 bases). Germline CDR1 reads SGHNT; CDR2 reads YENEEA. This CDR3 region has 17 residues. V was trimmed by 3 bases and J by 0 bases, leaving 15 bases between them.

This clone showed up just a few times. The genes are TRBV6-8 and TRBJ1-1, with D possibly TRBD1 on 5 matching bases. The V end was cut by 6 bases, the J end by 0 bases, with 20 bases between. The CDR3 length is 17 residues. Looked up from germline, CDR1 is MNHGY and CDR2 is SAAAGT. In nucleotides, the CDR3 is TGTGCCAGCAGGGTATTGTGGGGGACTGGAATGAACACTGAAGCTTTCTTT. Translating it yields CASRVLWGTGMNTEAFF.

By share, this clone counts as medium-sized. The rearrangement uses TRBV11-3 and TRBJ1-3, with no clear D. Germline CDR1 is SGHNT and CDR2 is YENEEA. The CDR3 has 14 amino acids. The ends were cut back, 5 bases at V and 0 bases at J, with 8 bases in the middle. In nucleotides, the CDR3 is TGTGCCAGCAGCCCTGACGCCTCTGGAAACACCATATATTTT. This translates into CASSPDASGNTIYF.

In its sample, this clone was seen a few times. The chain links TRBV30 to TRBJ2-2, with unresolved D. Trimming removed 4 bases from V and 6 bases from J, with 9 bases in between. CDR1 is GTSNPN, CDR2 SVGIG, per germline (reference sequence). This CDR3 comprises 12 residues. The DNA for the CDR3 is TGTGCCTGGAAGGGCGTCGCCGGGGAGCTGTTTTTT. Its protein product is CAWKGVAGELFF.

Ten or more counts support this clone. The V call is TRBV9, the J call TRBJ2-5, with 8 bases fitting TRBD1. The CDR3 is 14 residues long. Trimming at V came to 3 bases and at J to 6 bases, leaving 7 bases not matched to a gene. Germline V lookup: CDR1 SGDLS, CDR2 YYNGEE. The CDR3 loop reads CASSATTGAKTQYF. The CDR3 DNA reads as TGTGCCAGCAGCGCGACGACAGGGGCCAAGACCCAGTACTTC.

This chain uses TRBV28 with TRBJ2-1, with 9 bases fitting TRBD2. With V trimmed by 3 bases and J by 0 bases, 9 bases remained unmatched. CDR1 and CDR2 from the germline V gene are MDHEN and SYDVKM. This CDR3 has 18 residues. The CDR3: CASSFGLAGRYSYNEQFF. CDR3 DNA: TGTGCCAGCAGTTTTGGGCTAGCGGGACGTTACTCCTACAATGAGCAGTTCTTC.

The V gene is TRBV11-3, the J gene TRBJ2-3; 8 positions match TRBD2. V lost 6 bases, J lost 5 bases, and 13 bases stayed unmatched. The V gene's germline CDR1 is SGHNT and CDR2 YENEEA. This CDR3 has 16 amino acids. The CDR3 loop is CASSPQGAGDGDTQYF. The CDR3 DNA reads TGTGCCAGCAGTCCTCAGGGAGCGGGAGATGGAGATACGCAGTATTTT. The full variable domain, in which reference TRBV11-3 and TRBJ2-3 provide the parts outside the CDR3, is EAGVVQSPRYKIIEKKQPVAFWCNPISGHNTLYWYLQNLGQGPELLIRYENEEAVDDSQLPKDRFSAERLKGVDSTLKIQPAELGDSAVYLCASSPQGAGDGDTQYFGPGTRLTVL.

The chain combines TRBV12-5 with TRBJ1-3; D gene unclear. The CDR3 consists of 11 residues. Looked up from germline, CDR1 is LGHNT and CDR2 is FRNRAP. The CDR3 here is CASTFASTIYF. The CDR3 nucleotides read TGTGCCAGCACCTTCGCCAGTACCATATATTTT.

This clone counts as large. The gene calls are TRBV11-3 and TRBJ2-7; 11 bases agree with TRBD2. Germline CDR1 and CDR2: SGHNT and YENEEA. Losses at the gene ends were 5 bases for V and 0 bases for J; bases not matched to a gene: 15. This CDR3 spans 19 amino acids. The CDR3 loop reads CASSPRLAGLFSPSYEQYF. The CDR3 DNA reads as TGTGCCAGCAGCCCGAGACTAGCGGGACTTTTCTCACCCTCCTACGAGCAGTACTTC.

This clone is categorized as medium-sized (0.01 to 0.1%). J is TRBJ2-1 and V is TRBV11-3, with 11 bases that match TRBD2. Trimming cost V 5 bases and J 10 bases; bases outside gene matches: 7. The CDR3 covers 14 residues. From germline, CDR1 is SGHNT and CDR2 YENEEA. The CDR3 loop reads CASSLIAGGHEQFF. The CDR3 DNA reads as TGTGCCAGCAGCCTCATAGCGGGAGGGCACGAGCAGTTCTTC. Complete variable domain (other parts from reference TRBV11-3 and TRBJ2-1): EAGVVQSPRYKIIEKKQPVAFWCNPISGHNTLYWYLQNLGQGPELLIRYENEEAVDDSQLPKDRFSAERLKGVDSTLKIQPAELGDSAVYLCASSLIAGGHEQFFGPGTRLTVL.

This clone has just one count. The V and J genes are TRBV28 and TRBJ2-7; TRBD2 matches 12 bases. This CDR3 region has 13 residues. V shed 9 bases and J 7 bases; nucleotides not matched to a gene: 7. The germline CDR1 and CDR2 sequences are MDHEN and SYDVKM. The CDR3 DNA follows: TGTGCCAGTTTACTAGCGGGAGGCTGGGAGCAGTACTTC. Its translation is CASLLAGGWEQYF.

V usage is TRBV6-8 and J usage is TRBJ2-2; D ambiguous. CDR1 is MNHGY, CDR2 SAAAGT, per germline. The ends were cut back, 0 bases at V and 7 bases at J, with 3 bases in the middle. The CDR3 consists of 12 residues. The CDR3 loop reads CASSYSYGELFF. Here the CDR3 DNA reads TGTGCCAGCAGTTACTCGTACGGGGAGCTGTTTTTT.